These 20 T cell receptor beta chains came from one sample sequenced in a study of cytomegalovirus exposure and HLA in healthy donors. PCR amplification relied on 60 Vbeta primers (plus 13 Jbeta primers). Assay used: immunoSEQ multiplex PCR; TCRdb lists only in-frame clones, some missing. The table shows just over 150,000 clones, with 65% to 80% occurring only once. The sample comprised PBMCs. The receptor set was obtained from a female donor in good health and CMV-seronegative.

The J gene is TRBJ2-2, the V gene TRBV6-1; D is ambiguous. CDR1 is MNHNS and CDR2 is SASEGT in the germline V gene. V lost 5 bases, J lost 2 bases, and 12 bases lay in between. The CDR3 spans 15 residues. CDR3 residues: CASSPEMGNTGELFF. The CDR3 DNA is TGTGCCAGCAGTCCAGAGATGGGCAACACCGGGGAGCTGTTTTTT.

This rearrangement joins TRBV7-3 to TRBJ1-2, with D possibly TRBD1 on 5 matching bases. The CDR3 contains 14 residues. V was trimmed by 5 bases and J by 4 bases, leaving 14 bases between them. Germline V gives CDR1 SGHTA, CDR2 FQGTGA. CDR3 residues: CASSPGPTAYGYTF. The CDR3 DNA sequence: TGTGCCAGCAGCCCAGGGCCGACCGCCTATGGCTACACCTTC.

This chain uses TRBV18 with TRBJ2-2, with 9 bases identical to TRBD1. Germline CDR1 KGHSH, CDR2 LQKENI. The V segment lost 6 bases and the J segment 4 bases; nucleotides outside the gene matches: 6. The CDR3 is 15 amino acids. DNA for the CDR3: TGTGCCAGCTCGCCCGGGACAGGGTTCACCGGGGAGCTGTTTTTT. Encoded protein: CASSPGTGFTGELFF.

The chain combines TRBV4-1 with TRBJ1-5; 8 bases match TRBD1. The CDR3 totals 15 residues. Germline V gives CDR1 MGHRA, CDR2 YSYEKL. Trimming took 3 bases from V and 8 from J; bases not matched to a gene: 9. DNA of the CDR3: TGCGCCAGCAGCCAGTACAGGGGGGGAAGTGAGCCCCAGCATTTT. Amino acid sequence: CASSQYRGGSEPQHF.

The V call is TRBV5-6, the J call TRBJ2-3; D gene ambiguous. Between the trimmed V and J ends, which lost 2 bases and 3 bases, there was a span of 10 bases. The V gene's germline CDR1 is SGHDT and CDR2 YYEEEE. The CDR3 extends over 14 amino acids. CDR3 sequence reads: CASSFLGRTDTQYF. Written as DNA, the CDR3 is TGTGCCAGCAGCTTTCTAGGAAGGACAGATACGCAGTATTTT.

The chain joins TRBV9 to TRBJ1-6; 7 bases agree with TRBD1. With 4 bases clipped from V and 3 bases from J, the junction kept 7 bases outside the gene matches. Germline assignment: CDR1 SGDLS and CDR2 YYNGEE. This CDR3 is built from 16 residues. In nucleotides, the CDR3 is TGTGCCAGCAGCTCCCGACAGGGCCACTATAATTCACCCCTCCACTTT. As protein: CASSSRQGHYNSPLHF.

The J gene is TRBJ1-5, the V gene TRBV18, with D tentatively TRBD1 (6 bases). Trimming removed 5 bases from V and 1 base from J, with 9 bases in between. CDR3 length: 14 amino acids. The germline CDR1 and CDR2 sequences are KGHSH and LQKENI. In DNA, the CDR3 is TGTGCCAGCTCAACAACAGGGAGCAATCAGCCCCAGCATTTT. Translated, it gives CASSTTGSNQPQHF.

The gene calls are TRBV30 and TRBJ1-3; D might be TRBD1 (6 bases). The CDR3 consists of 16 residues. Germline assignment: CDR1 GTSNPN and CDR2 SVGIG (reference sequence). Between the trimmed V and J ends, which lost 0 bases and 1 base, there was a span of 13 bases. DNA for the CDR3: TGTGCCTGGAGTGTTCGGGACACTCCATCTGGAAACACCATATATTTT. Its translation: CAWSVRDTPSGNTIYF.

This chain joins TRBV5-1 and TRBJ1-4; TRBD1 matches at 11 bases. CDR1 is SGHRS, CDR2 YFSETQ, per germline. V trimming: 4 bases; J trimming: 7 bases; junction bases outside the gene matches: 6. The CDR3 runs 15 residues. As DNA, the CDR3 is TGCGCCAGCAGCGCCTGGACAGGGGGCGGTGAAAAACTGTTTTTT. Its protein is CASSAWTGGGEKLFF.

The V gene is TRBV7-9, the J gene TRBJ2-3; possible D gene TRBD2, 7 bases. V lost 6 bases, J lost 0 bases, and 13 bases lay in between. The CDR3 is 15 amino acids. Germline CDR1 reads SEHNR; CDR2 reads FQNEAQ (reference sequence). The CDR3 DNA follows: TGTGCCAGCAGTCTCGCGGGGGCTAGCACAGATACGCAGTATTTT. Translation gives CASSLAGASTDTQYF.

The rearrangement links TRBV6-6 to TRBJ1-1; TRBD1 agrees at 7 bases. Per the germline V gene, CDR1 is MNHNY and CDR2 is SVGAGI (reference sequence). V was clipped by 5 bases and J by 8 bases; unmatched bases: 5. This CDR3 has 12 residues. The CDR3 region is CASSTRDREAFF. CDR3 nucleotides: TGTGCCAGCAGTACCAGGGACAGAGAAGCTTTCTTT.

The chain links TRBV7-5 to TRBJ1-2; whether TRBD1, the table's D call, matches the DNA was not checked. TRBV7-5 is an annotated pseudogene. The CDR3 runs to 12 residues. The CDR3 DNA follows: TGTGTCAGAAGCCCCCAAGTGGGCGGCTACACCTTC. Its protein is CVRSPQVGGYTF.

The chain has TRBV5-1 and TRBJ1-4, with 11 bases lining up with TRBD1. Germline V gene lookup returns CDR1 SGHRS and CDR2 YFSETQ. The V segment lost 5 bases and the J segment 8 bases; nucleotides outside the gene matches: 8. This CDR3 is built from 15 residues. In DNA, the CDR3 is TGCGCCAGCAGGGAGGCCGGGACAGGGGGAGAAAAACTGTTTTTT. Its protein product is CASREAGTGGEKLFF.

The chain is built from TRBV14 and TRBJ2-1, with TRBD1 as a possible D gene (7 bases). CDR1 is SGHDN, CDR2 FVKESK, per germline. Trimming cost V 3 bases and J 6 bases, with 18 bases left between them. CDR3 size: 16 residues. As DNA, the CDR3 is TGTGCCAGCAGCCATAAGGGGGCGGGATCTGGCAATGAGCAGTTCTTC. Encoded protein: CASSHKGAGSGNEQFF.

The chain couples TRBV5-4 to TRBJ2-7; 8 nucleotides align to TRBD1. V gave up 4 bases and J gave up 1 base; unmatched junction bases: 7. CDR3 size: 15 residues. CDR1 and CDR2 (germline): SGHNT, YYREEE (reference sequence). The CDR3 nucleotides read TGTGCCAGCAGCGCGGACAGGGCTAAATCCTACGAGCAGTACTTC. Its protein product is CASSADRAKSYEQYF.

The chain employs TRBV2 and TRBJ2-2, with 7 bases that match TRBD2. This CDR3 contains 14 residues. V shed 4 bases, J shed 7 bases, and the junction held 6 bases outside the gene matches. Per the germline V gene, CDR1 is SNHLY and CDR2 is FYNNEI. CDR3 nucleotides: TGTGCCAGCAGTGTCGCGGGAGTTAACGGGGAGCTGTTTTTT. Protein sequence: CASSVAGVNGELFF.

The rearrangement links TRBV9 to TRBJ1-2, with D possibly matching TRBD1 (6 bases). This CDR3 contains 15 residues. V was shortened by 2 bases and J by 4 bases, with 15 bases between the two germline ends. Germline V CDR1 and CDR2: SGDLS, YYNGEE. In DNA form, the CDR3 reads TGTGCCAGCAGCGTTAGTCGCAGGGGTGGCTATGGCTACACCTTC. This codes for CASSVSRRGGYGYTF. Combining the CDR3 with reference TRBV9 and TRBJ1-2 gives the whole variable domain DSGVTQTPKHLITATGQRVTLRCSPRSGDLSVYWYQQSLDQGLQFLIQYYNGEERAKGNILERFSAQQFPDLHSELNLSSLELGDSALYFCASSVSRRGGYGYTFGSGTRLTVV.

V is TRBV30 and J is TRBJ1-2; possibly TRBD1 for D (5 bases). Trimming took off 5 bases at V and 7 bases at J, with 17 bases between the two ends. The CDR3 runs 13 residues. Germline CDR1 GTSNPN, CDR2 SVGIG (reference sequence). CDR3 coding DNA: TGTGCCTGGGGCCAATTCTACAGGTCTGGCTACACCTTC. Translating it yields CAWGQFYRSGYTF.

The chain uses TRBV2 and TRBJ1-6; 7 nucleotides match TRBD1. The V and J ends lost 6 bases and 0 bases, in that order; junction bases with no gene match: 5. The CDR3 consists of 16 residues. Germline CDR1 SNHLY, CDR2 FYNNEI. The CDR3 here is CASRRDSSSYNSPLHF. CDR3 sequence (DNA): TGTGCCAGCAGAAGGGACAGCAGCTCCTATAATTCACCCCTCCACTTT.

Points on this clone: Because it lacks the conserved phenylalanine or tryptophan at the end, this CDR3 is likely a read error. The chain couples TRBV7-9 to TRBJ1-1; 7 nucleotides align to TRBD1. With V trimmed by 2 bases and J by 2 bases, 2 bases remained unmatched. This CDR3 spans 14 amino acids. CDR1 and CDR2 (germline): SEHNR, FQNEAQ (reference sequence). The CDR3 loop is CASSLRDSNTEAFS. CDR3 in DNA: TGTGCCAGCAGCTTACGGGACAGCAACACTGAAGCTTTCTCT.